This T cell receptor beta chain was profiled in a study of regulatory T cells in long-lasting Graves disease. Looking at the study overall: For under 3 months, newly diagnosed Graves' patients had been taking antithyroid drugs.

Arm-PCR of CDR3 regions and iRepertoire HTBI primers were used to build TCR beta libraries. MiXCR was run by TCRdb on the multiplex PCR reads, yielding one entry per CDR3 protein. The data contain about 380,000 distinct CDR3 sequences, around 15% of them singletons. Time point: newly diagnosed GD, antithyroid drugs for less than 3 months. The TCR library was made from RNA extracted from PBMCs. Graves' disease was diagnosed by American Thyroid Association guidelines. This clonotype was counted ten times or more. Germline lookup yields CDR1 SGHRS and CDR2 YFSETQ. Trimming removed 1 base from V and 1 base from J; junction bases left unmatched: 4. The CDR3 has 15 amino acids.

The sample consisted of peripheral blood mononuclear cells (PBMCs), taken at new diagnosis, from a patient treated with antithyroid drugs. This chain joins TRBV5-1 and TRBJ2-5, with 7 bases matching TRBD2. The source of this sequence is a female donor with Graves disease. CDR3 region: CASSLWRGIQETQYF. The CDR3 bases are TGCGCCAGCAGCTTGTGGCGGGGGATCCAAGAGACCCAGTACTTC.